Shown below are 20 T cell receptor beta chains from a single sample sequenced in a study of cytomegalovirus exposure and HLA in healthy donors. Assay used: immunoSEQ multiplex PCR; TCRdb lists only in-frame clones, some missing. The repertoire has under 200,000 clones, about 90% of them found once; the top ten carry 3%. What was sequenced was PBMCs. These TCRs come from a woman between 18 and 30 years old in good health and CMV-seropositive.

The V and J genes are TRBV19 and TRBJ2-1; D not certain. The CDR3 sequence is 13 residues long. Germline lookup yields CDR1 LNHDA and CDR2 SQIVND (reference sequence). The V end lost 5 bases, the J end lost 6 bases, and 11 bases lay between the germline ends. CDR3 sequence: CASSPLIGNEQFF. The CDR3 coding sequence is TGTGCCAGTAGTCCCCTAATCGGCAATGAGCAGTTCTTC.

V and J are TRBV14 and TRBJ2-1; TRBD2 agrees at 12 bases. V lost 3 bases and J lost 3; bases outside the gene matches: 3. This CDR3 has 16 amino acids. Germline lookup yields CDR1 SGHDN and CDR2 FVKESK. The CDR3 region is CASSQLLAGGYNEQFF. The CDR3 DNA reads TGTGCCAGCAGCCAGCTACTAGCGGGGGGCTACAATGAGCAGTTCTTC.

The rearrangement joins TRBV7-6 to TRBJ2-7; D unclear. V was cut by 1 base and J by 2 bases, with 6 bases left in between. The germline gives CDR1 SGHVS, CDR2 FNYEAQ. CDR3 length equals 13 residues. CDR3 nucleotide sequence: TGTGCCAGCAGCTTAGGGGCCCCCTACGAGCAGTACTTC. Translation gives CASSLGAPYEQYF.

CDR3 protein: CASSSRRPAETQYF. Here the CDR3 DNA reads TGTGCCAGCAGCTCGCGGAGGCCGGCGGAGACCCAGTACTTC. This chain links TRBV5-6 with TRBJ2-5; TRBD2 is a possible D gene (5 bases). The CDR3 loop spans 14 amino acids. The V and J ends lost 3 bases and 5 bases respectively, with 14 bases between them. Germline V lookup: CDR1 SGHDT, CDR2 YYEEEE.

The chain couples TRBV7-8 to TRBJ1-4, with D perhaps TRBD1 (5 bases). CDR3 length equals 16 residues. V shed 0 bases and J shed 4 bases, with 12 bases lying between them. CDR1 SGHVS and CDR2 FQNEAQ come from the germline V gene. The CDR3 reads CASSLALRGINEKLFF. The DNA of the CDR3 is TGTGCCAGCAGCTTAGCGTTAAGGGGAATTAATGAAAAACTGTTTTTT. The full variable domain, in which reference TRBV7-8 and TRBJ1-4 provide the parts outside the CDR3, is GAGVSQSPRYKVAKRGQDVALRCDPISGHVSLFWYQQALGQGPEFLTYFQNEAQLDKSGLPSDRFFAERPEGSVSTLKIQRTQQEDSAVYLCASSLALRGINEKLFFGSGTQLSVL.

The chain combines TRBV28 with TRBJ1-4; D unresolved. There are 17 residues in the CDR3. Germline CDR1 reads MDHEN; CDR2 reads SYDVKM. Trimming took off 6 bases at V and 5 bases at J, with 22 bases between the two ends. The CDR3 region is CASSSLIQMGRNEKLFF. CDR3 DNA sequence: TGTGCCAGCAGCTCACTTATCCAAATGGGCCGGAATGAAAAACTGTTTTTT.

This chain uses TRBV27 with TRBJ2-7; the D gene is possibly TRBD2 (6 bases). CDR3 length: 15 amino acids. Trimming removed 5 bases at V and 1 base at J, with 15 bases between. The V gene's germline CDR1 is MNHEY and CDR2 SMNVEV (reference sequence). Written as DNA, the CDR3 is TGTGCCAGCAGTCCCGCACAGGACTATTCCTACGAGCAGTACTTC. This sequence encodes CASSPAQDYSYEQYF.

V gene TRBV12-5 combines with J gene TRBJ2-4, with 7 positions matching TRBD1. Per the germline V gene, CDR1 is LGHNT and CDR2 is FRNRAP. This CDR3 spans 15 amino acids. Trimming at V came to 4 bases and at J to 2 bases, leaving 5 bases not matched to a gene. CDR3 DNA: TGTGCTAGTGGTTCCGACAGGGAAACCAAAAACATTCAGTACTTC. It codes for CASGSDRETKNIQYF. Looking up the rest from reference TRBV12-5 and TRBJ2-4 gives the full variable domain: DARVTQTPRHKVTEMGQEVTMRCQPILGHNTVFWYRQTMMQGLELLAYFRNRAPLDDSGMPKDRFSAEMPDATLATLKIQPSEPRDSAVYFCASGSDRETKNIQYFGAGTRLSVL.

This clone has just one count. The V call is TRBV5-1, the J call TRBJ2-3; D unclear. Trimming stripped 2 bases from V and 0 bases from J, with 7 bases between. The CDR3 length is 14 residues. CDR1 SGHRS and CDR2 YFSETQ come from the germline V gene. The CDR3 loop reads CASSFRVSTDTQYF. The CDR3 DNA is TGCGCCAGCAGCTTTCGCGTTAGCACAGATACGCAGTATTTT.

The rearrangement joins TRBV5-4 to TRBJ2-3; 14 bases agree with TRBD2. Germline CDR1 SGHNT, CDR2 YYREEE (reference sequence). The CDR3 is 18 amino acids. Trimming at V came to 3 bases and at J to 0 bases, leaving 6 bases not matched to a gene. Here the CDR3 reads CASSSGTSGGTSTDTQYF. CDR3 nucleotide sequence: TGTGCCAGCAGCTCGGGGACTAGCGGGGGAACTAGCACAGATACGCAGTATTTT.

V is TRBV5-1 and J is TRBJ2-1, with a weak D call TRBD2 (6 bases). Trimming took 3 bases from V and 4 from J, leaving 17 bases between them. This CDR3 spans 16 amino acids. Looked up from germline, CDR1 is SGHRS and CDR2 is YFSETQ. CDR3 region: CASSWGSAGRYNEQFF. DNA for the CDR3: TGCGCCAGCAGCTGGGGTTCGGCGGGAAGATACAATGAGCAGTTCTTC.

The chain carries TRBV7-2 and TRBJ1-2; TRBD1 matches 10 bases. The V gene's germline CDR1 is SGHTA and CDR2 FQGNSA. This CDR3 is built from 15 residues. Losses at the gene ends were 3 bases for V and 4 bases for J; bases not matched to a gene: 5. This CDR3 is CASSFPTGGAYGYTF. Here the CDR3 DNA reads TGTGCCAGCAGCTTCCCGACAGGGGGCGCCTATGGCTACACCTTC.

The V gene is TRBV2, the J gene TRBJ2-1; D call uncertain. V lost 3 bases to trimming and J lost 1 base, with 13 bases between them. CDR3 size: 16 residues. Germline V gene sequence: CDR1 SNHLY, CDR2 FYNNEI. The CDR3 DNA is TGTGCCAGCAGTGATGTTGGCGCCAGGTCCTACAATGAGCAGTTCTTC. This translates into CASSDVGARSYNEQFF.

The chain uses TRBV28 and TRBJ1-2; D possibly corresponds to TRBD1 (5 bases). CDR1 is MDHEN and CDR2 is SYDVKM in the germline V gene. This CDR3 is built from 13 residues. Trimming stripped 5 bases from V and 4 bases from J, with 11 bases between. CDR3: CASSKEGPYGYTF. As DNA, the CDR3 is TGTGCCAGCAGTAAGGAGGGGCCCTATGGCTACACCTTC.

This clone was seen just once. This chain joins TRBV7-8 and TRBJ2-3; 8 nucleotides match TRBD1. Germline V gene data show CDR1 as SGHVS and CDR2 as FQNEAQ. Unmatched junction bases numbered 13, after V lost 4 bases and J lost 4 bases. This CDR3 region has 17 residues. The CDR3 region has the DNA TGTGCCAGCAGCTCCCGCCCGACAGGGGATTGGGCAGATACGCAGTATTTT. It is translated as CASSSRPTGDWADTQYF.

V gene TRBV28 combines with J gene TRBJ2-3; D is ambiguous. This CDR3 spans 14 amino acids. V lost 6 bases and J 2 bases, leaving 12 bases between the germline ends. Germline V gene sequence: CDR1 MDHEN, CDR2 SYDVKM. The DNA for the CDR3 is TGTGCCAGCAGCCTTGGGCAGGACACAGATACGCAGTATTTT. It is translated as CASSLGQDTDTQYF.

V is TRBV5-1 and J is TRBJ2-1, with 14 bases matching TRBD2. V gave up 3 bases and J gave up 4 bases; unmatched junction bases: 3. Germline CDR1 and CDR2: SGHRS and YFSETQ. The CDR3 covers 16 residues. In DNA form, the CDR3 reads TGCGCCAGCAGCTGGACTAGCGGGGGGTTTTACAATGAGCAGTTCTTC. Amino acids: CASSWTSGGFYNEQFF.

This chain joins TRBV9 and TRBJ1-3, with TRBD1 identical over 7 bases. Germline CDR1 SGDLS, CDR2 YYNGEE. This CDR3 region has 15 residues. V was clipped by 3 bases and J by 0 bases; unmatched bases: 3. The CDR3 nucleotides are TGTGCCAGCAGCGGGACAGGTAGCTCTGGAAACACCATATATTTT. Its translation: CASSGTGSSGNTIYF. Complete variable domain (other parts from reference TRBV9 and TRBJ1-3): DSGVTQTPKHLITATGQRVTLRCSPRSGDLSVYWYQQSLDQGLQFLIQYYNGEERAKGNILERFSAQQFPDLHSELNLSSLELGDSALYFCASSGTGSSGNTIYFGEGSWLTVV.

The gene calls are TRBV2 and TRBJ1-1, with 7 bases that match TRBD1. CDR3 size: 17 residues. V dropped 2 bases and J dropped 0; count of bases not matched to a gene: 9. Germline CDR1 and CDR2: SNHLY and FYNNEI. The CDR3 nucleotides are TGTGCCAGCAGTGAATCTTTGCAGGGGGGAGTGAACACTGAAGCTTTCTTT. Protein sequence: CASSESLQGGVNTEAFF.

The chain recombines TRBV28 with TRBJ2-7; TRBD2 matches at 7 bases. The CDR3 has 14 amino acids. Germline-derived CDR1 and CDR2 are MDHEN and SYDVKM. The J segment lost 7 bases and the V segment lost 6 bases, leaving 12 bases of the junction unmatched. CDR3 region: CASSTGTAGDEQYF. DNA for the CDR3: TGTGCCAGCAGCACCGGGACGGCGGGGGATGAGCAGTACTTC.